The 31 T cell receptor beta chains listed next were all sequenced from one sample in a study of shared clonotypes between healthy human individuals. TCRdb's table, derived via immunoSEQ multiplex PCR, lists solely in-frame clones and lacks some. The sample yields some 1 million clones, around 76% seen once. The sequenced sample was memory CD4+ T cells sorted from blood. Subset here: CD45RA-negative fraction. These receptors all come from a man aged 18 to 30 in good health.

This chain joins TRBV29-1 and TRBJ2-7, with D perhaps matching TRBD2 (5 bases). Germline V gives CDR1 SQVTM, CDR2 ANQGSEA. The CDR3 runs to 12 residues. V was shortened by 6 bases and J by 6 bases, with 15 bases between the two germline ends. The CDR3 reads CSVARVSGEQYF. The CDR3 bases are TGCAGCGTCGCGAGGGTCTCTGGCGAGCAGTACTTC.

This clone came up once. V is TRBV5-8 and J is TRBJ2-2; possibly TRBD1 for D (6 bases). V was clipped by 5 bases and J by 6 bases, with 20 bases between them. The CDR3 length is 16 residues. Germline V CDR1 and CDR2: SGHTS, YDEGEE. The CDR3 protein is CASRPARTVKSGELFF. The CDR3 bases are TGTGCCAGCAGGCCGGCCCGGACAGTTAAATCCGGGGAGCTGTTTTTT.

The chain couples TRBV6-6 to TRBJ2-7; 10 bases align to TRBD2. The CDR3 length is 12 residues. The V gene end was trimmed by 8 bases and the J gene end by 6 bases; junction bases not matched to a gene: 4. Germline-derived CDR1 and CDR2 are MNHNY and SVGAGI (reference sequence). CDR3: CASGIAGGEQYF. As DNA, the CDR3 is TGTGCCAGCGGAATAGCGGGAGGCGAGCAGTACTTC.

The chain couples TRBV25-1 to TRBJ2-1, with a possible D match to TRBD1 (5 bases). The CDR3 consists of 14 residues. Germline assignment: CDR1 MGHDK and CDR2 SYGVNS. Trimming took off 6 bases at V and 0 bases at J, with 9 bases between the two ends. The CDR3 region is CASRETVSYNEQFF. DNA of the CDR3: TGTGCCAGCAGGGAGACAGTCTCCTACAATGAGCAGTTCTTC.

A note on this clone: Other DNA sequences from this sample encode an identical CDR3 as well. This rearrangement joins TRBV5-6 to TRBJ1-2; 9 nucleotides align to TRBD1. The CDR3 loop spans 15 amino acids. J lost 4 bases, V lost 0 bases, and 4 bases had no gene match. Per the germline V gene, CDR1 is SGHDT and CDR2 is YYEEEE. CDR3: CASSLGDRVGYGYTF. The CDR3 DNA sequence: TGTGCCAGCAGCTTGGGGGACAGGGTTGGCTATGGCTACACCTTC. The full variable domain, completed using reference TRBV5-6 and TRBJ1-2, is DAGVTQSPTHLIKTRGQQVTLRCSPKSGHDTVSWYQQALGQGPQFIFQYYEEEERQRGNFPDRFSGHQFPNYSSELNVNALLLGDSALYLCASSLGDRVGYGYTFGSGTRLTVV.

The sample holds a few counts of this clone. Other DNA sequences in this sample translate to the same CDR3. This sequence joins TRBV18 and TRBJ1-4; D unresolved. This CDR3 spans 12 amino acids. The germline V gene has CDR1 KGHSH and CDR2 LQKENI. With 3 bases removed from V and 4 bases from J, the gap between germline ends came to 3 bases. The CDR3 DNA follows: TGTGCCAGCTCACCCTTTAATGAAAAACTGTTTTTT. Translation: CASSPFNEKLFF. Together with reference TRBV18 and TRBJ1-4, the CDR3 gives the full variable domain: NAGVMQNPRHLVRRRGQEARLRCSPMKGHSHVYWYRQLPEEGLKFMVYLQKENIIDESGMPKERFSAEFPKEGPSILRIQQVVRGDSAAYFCASSPFNEKLFFGSGTQLSVL.

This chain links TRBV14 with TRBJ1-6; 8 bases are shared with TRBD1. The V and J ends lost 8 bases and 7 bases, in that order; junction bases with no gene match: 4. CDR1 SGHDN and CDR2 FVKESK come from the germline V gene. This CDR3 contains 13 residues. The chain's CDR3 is CASRQGINSPLHF. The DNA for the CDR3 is TGTGCCAGCCGACAGGGGATAAATTCACCCCTCCACTTT. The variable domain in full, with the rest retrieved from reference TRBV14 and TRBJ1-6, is EAGVTQFPSHSVIEKGQTVTLRCDPISGHDNLYWYRRVMGKEIKFLLHFVKESKQDESGMPNNRFLAERTGGTYSTLKVQPAELEDSGVYFCASRQGINSPLHFGNGTRLTVT.

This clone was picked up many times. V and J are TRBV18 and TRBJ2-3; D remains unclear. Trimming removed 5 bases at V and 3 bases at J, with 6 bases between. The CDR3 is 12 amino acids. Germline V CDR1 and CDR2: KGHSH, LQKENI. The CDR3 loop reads CASSKGTDTQYF. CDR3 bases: TGTGCCAGCTCAAAAGGAACAGATACGCAGTATTTT.

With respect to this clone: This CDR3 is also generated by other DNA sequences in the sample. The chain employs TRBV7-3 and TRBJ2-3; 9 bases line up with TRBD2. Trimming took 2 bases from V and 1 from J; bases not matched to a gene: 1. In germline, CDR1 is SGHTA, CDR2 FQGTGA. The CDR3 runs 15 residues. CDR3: CASSLLAGGTDTQYF. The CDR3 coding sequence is TGTGCCAGCAGCTTATTAGCGGGGGGCACAGATACGCAGTATTTT.

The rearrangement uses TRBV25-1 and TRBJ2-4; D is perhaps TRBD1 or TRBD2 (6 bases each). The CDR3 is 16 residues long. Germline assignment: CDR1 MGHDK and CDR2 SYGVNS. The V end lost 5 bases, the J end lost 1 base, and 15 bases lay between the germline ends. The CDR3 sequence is CASSKSGASAKNIQYF. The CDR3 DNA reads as TGTGCCAGCAGTAAATCGGGGGCGTCTGCCAAAAACATTCAGTACTTC. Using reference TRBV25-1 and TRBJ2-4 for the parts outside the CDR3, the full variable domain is EADIYQTPRYLVIGTGKKITLECSQTMGHDKMYWYQQDPGMELHLIHYSYGVNSTEKGDLSSESTVSRIRTEHFPLTLESARPSHTSQYLCASSKSGASAKNIQYFGAGTRLSVL.

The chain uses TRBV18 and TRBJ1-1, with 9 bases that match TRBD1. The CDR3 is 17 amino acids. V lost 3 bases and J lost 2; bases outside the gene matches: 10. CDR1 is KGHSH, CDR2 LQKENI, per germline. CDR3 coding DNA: TGTGCCAGCTCACCCCCCAAGACAGGGGGGAAAAACACTGAAGCTTTCTTT. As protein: CASSPPKTGGKNTEAFF.

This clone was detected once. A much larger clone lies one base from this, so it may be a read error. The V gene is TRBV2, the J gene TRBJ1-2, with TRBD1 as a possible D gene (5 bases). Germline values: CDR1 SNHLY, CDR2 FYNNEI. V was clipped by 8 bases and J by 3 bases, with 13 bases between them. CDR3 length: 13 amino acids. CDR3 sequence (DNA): TGTGCCAGCCCTGGGCGGGGGGACTATGGCTACACCTTC. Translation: CASPGRGDYGYTF.

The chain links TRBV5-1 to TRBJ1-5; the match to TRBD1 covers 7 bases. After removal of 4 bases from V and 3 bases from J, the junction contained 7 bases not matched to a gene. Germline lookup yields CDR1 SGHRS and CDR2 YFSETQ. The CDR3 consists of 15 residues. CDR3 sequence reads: CASSIWTGPNQPQHF. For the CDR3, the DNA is TGCGCCAGCAGCATATGGACAGGCCCCAATCAGCCCCAGCATTTT.

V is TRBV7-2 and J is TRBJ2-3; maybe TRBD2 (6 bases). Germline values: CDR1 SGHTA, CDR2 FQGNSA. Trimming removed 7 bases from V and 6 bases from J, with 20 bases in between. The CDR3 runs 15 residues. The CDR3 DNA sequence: TGTGCCAGCAACTCCTTCGGGAGATTGACCGATACGCAGTATTTT. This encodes CASNSFGRLTDTQYF.

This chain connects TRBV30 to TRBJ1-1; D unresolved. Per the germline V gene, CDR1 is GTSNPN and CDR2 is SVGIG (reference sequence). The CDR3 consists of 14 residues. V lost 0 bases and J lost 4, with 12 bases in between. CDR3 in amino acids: CAWSVRSWGTEAFF. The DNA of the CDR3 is TGTGCCTGGAGTGTCCGCTCATGGGGCACTGAAGCTTTCTTT.

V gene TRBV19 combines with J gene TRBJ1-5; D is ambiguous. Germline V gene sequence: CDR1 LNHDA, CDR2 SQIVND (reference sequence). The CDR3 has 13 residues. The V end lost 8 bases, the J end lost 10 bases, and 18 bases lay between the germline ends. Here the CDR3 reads CASSFSSQDPQHF. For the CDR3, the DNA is TGTGCCAGTTCATTCAGCTCTCAGGATCCCCAGCATTTT.

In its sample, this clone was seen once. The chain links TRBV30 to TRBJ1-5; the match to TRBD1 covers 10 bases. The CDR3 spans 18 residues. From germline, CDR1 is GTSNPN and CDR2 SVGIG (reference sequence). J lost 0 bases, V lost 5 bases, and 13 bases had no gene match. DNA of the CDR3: TGTGCCTGGCAACCAGGGACAGGGGCGTCTTATAGCAATCAGCCCCAGCATTTT. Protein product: CAWQPGTGASYSNQPQHF.

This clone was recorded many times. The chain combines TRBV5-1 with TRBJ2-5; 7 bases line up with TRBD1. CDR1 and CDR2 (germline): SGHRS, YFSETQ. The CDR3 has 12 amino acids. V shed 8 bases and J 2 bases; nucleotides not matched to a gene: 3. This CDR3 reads CARTGKQETQYF. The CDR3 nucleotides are TGCGCCAGGACAGGGAAACAAGAGACCCAGTACTTC.

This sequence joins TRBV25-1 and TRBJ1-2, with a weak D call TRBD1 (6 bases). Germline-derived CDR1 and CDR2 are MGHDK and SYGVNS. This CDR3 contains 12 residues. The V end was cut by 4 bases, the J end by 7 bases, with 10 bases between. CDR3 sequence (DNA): TGTGCCAGCAGTGGCCAGGGGACTGGCTACACCTTC. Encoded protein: CASSGQGTGYTF.

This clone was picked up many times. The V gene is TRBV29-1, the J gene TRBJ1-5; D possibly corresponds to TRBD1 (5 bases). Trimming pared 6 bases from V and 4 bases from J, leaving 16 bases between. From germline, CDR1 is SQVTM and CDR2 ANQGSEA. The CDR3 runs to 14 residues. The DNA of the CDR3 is TGCAGCGTGATTCTCGGGGCTGGGAATCAGCCCCAGCATTTT. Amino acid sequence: CSVILGAGNQPQHF.

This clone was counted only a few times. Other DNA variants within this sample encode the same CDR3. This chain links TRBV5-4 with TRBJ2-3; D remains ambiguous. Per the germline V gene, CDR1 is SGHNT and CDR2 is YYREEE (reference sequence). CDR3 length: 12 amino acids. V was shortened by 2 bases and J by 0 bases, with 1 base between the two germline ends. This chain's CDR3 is CASSFSTDTQYF. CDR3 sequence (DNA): TGTGCCAGCAGCTTTAGCACAGATACGCAGTATTTT.

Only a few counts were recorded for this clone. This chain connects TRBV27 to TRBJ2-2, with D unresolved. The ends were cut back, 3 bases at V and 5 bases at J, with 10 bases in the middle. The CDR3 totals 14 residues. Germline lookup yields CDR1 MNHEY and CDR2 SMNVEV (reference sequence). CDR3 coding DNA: TGTGCCAGCAGTTTCGGCAGCCGGACCGGGGAGCTGTTTTTT. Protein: CASSFGSRTGELFF.

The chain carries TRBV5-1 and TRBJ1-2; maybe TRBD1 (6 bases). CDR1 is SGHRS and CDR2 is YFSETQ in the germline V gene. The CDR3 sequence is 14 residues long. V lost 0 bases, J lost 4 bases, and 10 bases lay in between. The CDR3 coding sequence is TGCGCCAGCAGCTTGGGTGACAGGACCTATGGCTACACCTTC. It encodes CASSLGDRTYGYTF.

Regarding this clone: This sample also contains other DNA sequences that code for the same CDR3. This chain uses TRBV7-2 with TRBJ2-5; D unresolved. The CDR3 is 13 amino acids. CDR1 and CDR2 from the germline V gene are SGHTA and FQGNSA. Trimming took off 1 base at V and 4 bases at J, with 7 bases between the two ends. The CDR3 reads CASSLGGVETQYF. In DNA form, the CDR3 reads TGTGCCAGCAGCTTAGGTGGAGTAGAGACCCAGTACTTC.

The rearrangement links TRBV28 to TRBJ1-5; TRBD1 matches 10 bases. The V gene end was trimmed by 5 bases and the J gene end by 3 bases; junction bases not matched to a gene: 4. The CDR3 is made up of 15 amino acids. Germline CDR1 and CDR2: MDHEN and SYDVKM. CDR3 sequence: CASSGTGAPNQPQHF. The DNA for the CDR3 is TGTGCCAGCAGTGGGACAGGGGCACCCAATCAGCCCCAGCATTTT.

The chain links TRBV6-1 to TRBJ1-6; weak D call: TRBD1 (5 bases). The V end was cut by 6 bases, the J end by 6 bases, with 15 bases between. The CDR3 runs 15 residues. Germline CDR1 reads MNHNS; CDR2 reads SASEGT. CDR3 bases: TGTGCCAGCAGCGAGCAGGGTGGCGGTAATTCACCCCTCCACTTT. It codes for CASSEQGGGNSPLHF.

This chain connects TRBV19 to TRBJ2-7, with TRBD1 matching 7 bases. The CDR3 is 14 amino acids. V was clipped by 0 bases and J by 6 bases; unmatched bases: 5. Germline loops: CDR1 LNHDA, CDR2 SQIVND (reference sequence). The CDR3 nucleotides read TGTGCCAGTAGTATAGACGGGACAGCGGCCGAGCAGTACTTC. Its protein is CASSIDGTAAEQYF. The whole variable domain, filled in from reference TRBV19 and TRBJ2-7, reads DGGITQSPKYLFRKEGQNVTLSCEQNLNHDAMYWYRQDPGQGLRLIYYSQIVNDFQKGDIAEGYSVSREKKESFPLTVTSAQKNPTAFYLCASSIDGTAAEQYFGPGTRLTVT.

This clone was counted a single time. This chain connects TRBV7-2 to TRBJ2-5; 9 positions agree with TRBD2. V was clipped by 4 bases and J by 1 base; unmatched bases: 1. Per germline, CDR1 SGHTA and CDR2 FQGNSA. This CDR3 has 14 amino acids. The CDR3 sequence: CASSSSGTQETQYF. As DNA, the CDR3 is TGTGCCAGCAGCTCTAGCGGGACCCAAGAGACCCAGTACTTC.

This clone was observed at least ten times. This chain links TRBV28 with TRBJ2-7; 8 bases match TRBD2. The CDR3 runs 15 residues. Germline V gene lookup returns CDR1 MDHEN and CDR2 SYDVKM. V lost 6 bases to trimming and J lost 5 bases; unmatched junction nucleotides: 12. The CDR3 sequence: CASRPRGAGGHEQYF. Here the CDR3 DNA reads TGTGCCAGCAGACCCCGTGGTGCGGGGGGCCACGAGCAGTACTTC.

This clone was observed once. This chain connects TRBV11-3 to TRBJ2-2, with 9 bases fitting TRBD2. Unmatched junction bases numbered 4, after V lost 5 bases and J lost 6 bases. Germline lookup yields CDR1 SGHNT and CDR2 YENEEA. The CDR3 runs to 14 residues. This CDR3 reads CASSASSGAGELFF. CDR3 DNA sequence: TGTGCCAGCAGCGCCTCTAGCGGGGCCGGGGAGCTGTTTTTT.

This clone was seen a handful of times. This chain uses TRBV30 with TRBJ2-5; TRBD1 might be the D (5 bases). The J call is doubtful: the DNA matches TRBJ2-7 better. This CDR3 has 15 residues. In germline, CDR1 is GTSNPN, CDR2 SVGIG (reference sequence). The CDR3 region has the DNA TGTGCCTGGAGTGCCCTTAACAGGTTCACCTACGAGCAGTACTTC. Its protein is CAWSALNRFTYEQYF.